The sample holds one count of the clone carrying this TCR beta chain. Its antigen is not identified. This specimen comes from a study of blood T cells in healthy people across ages. Study-wide results and limits: Naive CD4+ cell counts and diversity both ran higher in long-lived than in aged donors.

Trimming removed 3 bases at V and 5 bases at J, with 14 bases between. Germline CDR1 is MNHNS and CDR2 is SASEGT. This CDR3 spans 14 amino acids. A sample-barcoded 5' primer and a J-beta primer mix were used in a second PCR of roughly 7 to 11 cycles. Any given sample supplied a minimum of 2.5 million CDR3-containing paired-end reads. One entry per CDR3 protein results from TCRdb running MiXCR on the 5' RACE reads. The sample holds about 830,000 distinct CDR3 sequences, 60% to 80% seen once. The chain uses TRBV6-1 and TRBJ2-7, with D tentatively TRBD1 (5 bases). The sequence derives from a young man in good health. The sequenced sample was blood. The chain's CDR3 is CASSEVQALNEQYF. DNA for the CDR3: TGTGCCAGCAGTGAGGTACAGGCCCTAAACGAGCAGTACTTC.